The 26 T cell receptor beta chains given below trace back to one sample, sequenced in a study of blood T cell repertoires in COVID-19. Repertoires were generated with immunoSEQ multiplex PCR, while TCRdb's copy carries only in-frame clones and drops some. Of over 120,000 clones in the sample, about 77% are singletons; the top ten hold approximately 9%. What was sequenced was peripheral blood. All receptors come from a woman between 45 and 60 years old with active or convalescent COVID-19.

The chain combines TRBV7-2 with TRBJ2-1, with D possibly being TRBD2 (6 bases). V lost 4 bases and J 13 bases, leaving 14 bases between the germline ends. The CDR3 runs 12 residues. CDR1 and CDR2 (germline): SGHTA, FQGNSA. The CDR3 sequence: CASSWDGSPQFF. CDR3 sequence (DNA): TGTGCCAGCAGCTGGGACGGGAGTCCTCAGTTCTTC.

This chain joins TRBV10-3 and TRBJ2-5; no definite D call. The V gene lost 7 bases and the J gene lost 5 bases, with 8 bases spanning the gap. Germline V gene data show CDR1 as ENHRY and CDR2 as SYGVKD. The CDR3 loop spans 11 amino acids. CDR3 DNA sequence: TGTGCCATCATTTCCGTGGAGACCCAGTACTTC. This codes for CAIISVETQYF.

The CDR3 sequence is CASSGGGGAYGYTF. Here the CDR3 DNA reads TGTGCCAGCAGTGGGGGAGGGGGTGCCTATGGCTACACCTTC. The V call is TRBV28, the J call TRBJ1-2; maybe TRBD1 (6 bases). Between the trimmed V and J ends, which lost 5 bases and 4 bases, there was a span of 14 bases. The length of the CDR3 is 14 residues. Germline CDR1 MDHEN, CDR2 SYDVKM.

This chain uses TRBV11-1 with TRBJ1-6; no reliable D call. This CDR3 has 15 residues. Per germline, CDR1 SGHAT and CDR2 FQDESV (reference sequence). The ends were cut back, 1 base at V and 5 bases at J, with 9 bases in the middle. In DNA, the CDR3 is TGTGCCAGCAGCTTAGACATATCGAATAATTCACCCCTCCACTTT. This encodes CASSLDISNNSPLHF.

The chain uses TRBV13 and TRBJ2-5; no firm D call. The CDR3 is 11 residues long. V was trimmed by 4 bases and J by 3 bases, leaving 3 bases between them. Germline V gene data show CDR1 as PRHDT and CDR2 as FYEKMQ (reference sequence). This chain's CDR3 is CASSYKETQYF. The CDR3 bases are TGTGCCAGCAGCTATAAAGAGACCCAGTACTTC.

J is TRBJ1-1 and V is TRBV5-5; TRBD1 agrees at 9 bases. The germline gives CDR1 SGHKS, CDR2 YYEKEE (reference sequence). This CDR3 has 16 amino acids. The junction had 9 bases not matched to a gene; V was cut back by 4 bases and J by 2 bases. The CDR3 nucleotides read TGTGCCAGCAGCCTACCCCGGACAGGGGATAACACTGAAGCTTTCTTT. Translating it yields CASSLPRTGDNTEAFF.

This chain joins TRBV18 and TRBJ1-3; possible D gene TRBD1, 6 bases. Germline CDR1 and CDR2: KGHSH and LQKENI. V lost 1 base to trimming and J lost 0 bases, with 16 bases between them. The CDR3 length is 18 residues. The CDR3 DNA reads TGTGCCAGCTCACCACGAGGGGGGGACAAGAGCTCTGGAAACACCATATATTTT. Its protein product is CASSPRGGDKSSGNTIYF.

This sequence joins TRBV29-1 and TRBJ2-2; no definite D call. In germline, CDR1 is SQVTM, CDR2 ANQGSEA. Trimming took 6 bases from V and 2 from J, leaving 7 bases between them. There are 12 residues in the CDR3. The CDR3 nucleotides read TGCAGCGTGAACAGAAACACCGGGGAGCTGTTTTTT. Its protein is CSVNRNTGELFF.

This chain links TRBV15 with TRBJ2-2; weak D call: TRBD2 (5 bases). This CDR3 has 16 residues. Between the trimmed V and J ends, which lost 0 bases and 5 bases, there was a span of 13 bases. Germline values: CDR1 LNHNV, CDR2 YYDKDF (reference sequence). CDR3: CATSRDPVEGTGELFF. CDR3 in DNA: TGTGCCACCAGCAGAGATCCCGTTGAGGGAACCGGGGAGCTGTTTTTT.

The chain carries TRBV3-1 (or the pseudogene TRBV3-2) and TRBJ1-1; possible D gene TRBD1, 6 bases. CDR3 length: 12 amino acids. Germline V lookup: CDR1 LGHDT, CDR2 YNNKEL (reference sequence). With 6 bases removed from V and 7 bases from J, the gap between germline ends came to 12 bases. As DNA, the CDR3 is TGTGCCAGCAGAAAAGTAGGGGGTGAAGCTTTCTTT. As protein: CASRKVGGEAFF.

The V gene is TRBV27, the J gene TRBJ1-5, with D maybe TRBD1 (5 bases). The germline V gene has CDR1 MNHEY and CDR2 SMNVEV (reference sequence). Trimming stripped 1 base from V and 5 bases from J, with 12 bases between. This CDR3 is 15 amino acids long. In DNA form, the CDR3 reads TGTGCCAGCAGTTTATGGGCCCCGGGGGATCAGCCCCAGCATTTT. It is translated as CASSLWAPGDQPQHF.

The rearrangement links TRBV7-2 to TRBJ2-5, with 8 nucleotides matching TRBD2. V shed 0 bases and J 5 bases; nucleotides not matched to a gene: 8. The CDR3 is 16 residues long. Germline lookup yields CDR1 SGHTA and CDR2 FQGNSA. CDR3 sequence: CASSLALAGGWETQYF. Written as DNA, the CDR3 is TGTGCCAGCAGCTTAGCGCTGGCGGGGGGCTGGGAGACCCAGTACTTC.

In DNA, the CDR3 is TGTGCCAGCAGCCCAAGTGCGGCAAACACCGGGGAGCTGTTTTTT. As protein: CASSPSAANTGELFF. The chain couples TRBV7-2 to TRBJ2-2, with D hard to call. This CDR3 comprises 15 residues. V was pared by 5 bases and J by 2 bases, with 12 bases between. Germline CDR1 reads SGHTA; CDR2 reads FQGNSA.

J is TRBJ1-5 and V is TRBV19; D remains ambiguous. Germline V gene data show CDR1 as LNHDA and CDR2 as SQIVND (reference sequence). The V and J ends lost 6 bases and 2 bases respectively, with 5 bases between them. The CDR3 consists of 12 residues. CDR3 nucleotides: TGTGCCAGTAGGGCCGGCAATCAGCCCCAGCATTTT. It yields the protein CASRAGNQPQHF.

The chain has TRBV18 and TRBJ2-6; D is uncertain. V was pared by 5 bases and J by 0 bases, with 8 bases between. CDR3 length: 15 residues. Looked up from germline, CDR1 is KGHSH and CDR2 is LQKENI. The CDR3: CASSEISSGANVLTF. The CDR3 bases are TGTGCCAGCTCAGAAATTAGCTCTGGGGCCAACGTCCTGACTTTC.

V usage is TRBV2 and J usage is TRBJ1-5; maybe TRBD1 (6 bases). Germline CDR1 and CDR2: SNHLY and FYNNEI. The V end was cut by 2 bases, the J end by 4 bases, with 12 bases between. CDR3 length: 15 amino acids. The CDR3 reads CASSERQETNQPQHF. The CDR3 coding sequence is TGTGCCAGCAGTGAACGACAGGAAACGAATCAGCCCCAGCATTTT.

The chain is built from TRBV18 and TRBJ1-1, with a possible D match to TRBD1 (6 bases). V was clipped by 2 bases and J by 4 bases, with 11 bases between them. The germline V gene encodes CDR1 KGHSH and CDR2 LQKENI. The length of the CDR3 is 14 residues. In DNA, the CDR3 is TGTGCCAGCTCACCAGGAGGGGGGGGCACTGAAGCTTTCTTT. The encoded protein is CASSPGGGGTEAFF.

The genes are TRBV7-2 and TRBJ1-5, with TRBD1 matching 7 bases. This CDR3 contains 15 residues. Germline values: CDR1 SGHTA, CDR2 FQGNSA. V gave up 7 bases and J gave up 7 bases; unmatched junction bases: 13. The CDR3, as DNA: TGTGCCAGCACCCCCCCGGACAGGCCTCAACAGCCCCAGCATTTT. Its translation: CASTPPDRPQQPQHF.

The rearrangement links TRBV28 to TRBJ2-2, with 14 bases that match TRBD2. CDR1 is MDHEN, CDR2 SYDVKM, per germline. This CDR3 spans 17 amino acids. The J segment lost 7 bases and the V segment lost 5 bases, leaving 9 bases of the junction unmatched. CDR3 in DNA: TGTGCCAGCAGTGCGTTGGGACTAGCGGGAGTCAGCGGGGAGCTGTTTTTT. Translated: CASSALGLAGVSGELFF.

The chain uses TRBV5-1 and TRBJ1-1, with D perhaps matching TRBD1 (6 bases). CDR3 size: 16 residues. V was trimmed by 4 bases and J by 1 base, leaving 17 bases between them. CDR1 is SGHRS and CDR2 is YFSETQ in the germline V gene. DNA of the CDR3: TGCGCCAGCAGCCTACAGGGCCGGGCAGGGAACACTGAAGCTTTCTTT. Encoded protein: CASSLQGRAGNTEAFF.

In regard to this clone: The junction shows a germline mismatch at one end, possibly a read error. The chain carries TRBV7-2 and TRBJ2-1; 9 nucleotides agree with TRBD2. This CDR3 region has 13 residues. Germline V gene sequence: CDR1 SGHTA, CDR2 FQGNSA. CDR3 loop: CASSWGISGGGIF. The CDR3 DNA sequence: TGTGCCAGCAGCTGGGGTATTAGCGGGGGCGGGATCTTC.

V and J are TRBV28 and TRBJ1-5; unclear D gene. V gave up 1 base and J gave up 3 bases, with 16 bases separating them. The CDR3 sequence is 17 residues long. Per the germline V gene, CDR1 is MDHEN and CDR2 is SYDVKM. In DNA, the CDR3 is TGTGCCAGCAGTTTATCTTTGGGAGGGAATTACAATCAGCCCCAGCATTTT. Encoded protein: CASSLSLGGNYNQPQHF. The variable domain in full, completed from reference TRBV28 and TRBJ1-5, reads DVKVTQSSRYLVKRTGEKVFLECVQDMDHENMFWYRQDPGLGLRLIYFSYDVKMKEKGDIPEGYSVSREKKERFSLILESASTNQTSMYLCASSLSLGGNYNQPQHFGDGTRLSIL.

This clone was observed at least ten times. The rearrangement joins TRBV3-1 (or the pseudogene TRBV3-2) to TRBJ2-7; 7 nucleotides match TRBD2. The V segment lost 8 bases and the J segment 2 bases; nucleotides outside the gene matches: 6. CDR3 size: 13 residues. Germline lookup yields CDR1 LGHDT and CDR2 YNNKEL (reference sequence). The CDR3 loop is CASPLGLPYEQYF. In DNA, the CDR3 is TGTGCCAGCCCCCTGGGACTACCCTACGAGCAGTACTTC.

This rearrangement joins TRBV4-1 to TRBJ2-1; D remains unclear. The CDR3 is 20 residues long. Germline V gene sequence: CDR1 MGHRA, CDR2 YSYEKL. Trimming cost V 0 bases and J 4 bases, with 25 bases left between them. The CDR3 bases are TGCGCCAGCAGCCAAGAAATTAGGAGTCTACAAGTCCCGACGTACAATGAGCAGTTCTTC. Protein: CASSQEIRSLQVPTYNEQFF.

V and J are TRBV3-1 (or the pseudogene TRBV3-2) and TRBJ2-1; possibly TRBD1 for D (5 bases). The CDR3 loop spans 15 amino acids. Trimming shortened V by 6 bases and J by 3 bases, and 15 bases separated the two germline ends. CDR1 is LGHDT and CDR2 is YNNKEL in the germline V gene (reference sequence). In DNA, the CDR3 is TGTGCCAGCAGTCAGGGTAGCCGGAACTACAATGAGCAGTTCTTC. It codes for CASSQGSRNYNEQFF.

The chain employs TRBV19 and TRBJ2-1; maybe TRBD2 (5 bases). From germline, CDR1 is LNHDA and CDR2 SQIVND (reference sequence). The ends were cut back, 3 bases at V and 5 bases at J, with 23 bases in the middle. This CDR3 is 18 amino acids long. Here the CDR3 reads CASSIRRGIAYEDNEQFF. The CDR3 nucleotides are TGTGCCAGTAGTATCAGGAGAGGGATCGCCTATGAGGACAATGAGCAGTTCTTC.